This T cell receptor (beta chain) derives from a study of blood T cell repertoires in COVID-19 (TCRdb year 2020). With respect to the entire study: Samples covering the acute and convalescent phases of COVID-19 were provided by collaborators in the United States, Italy and Spain. The prospective study material was composed of cDNA or gDNA derived from T cells, B-cell-depleted T cells, or PBMCs. Subjects who had been exposed to COVID-19, were actively infected with it, or had recovered from it provided the deeply sampled blood TCRbeta repertoires that made up the dataset. A freely available public database, intended as a resource for researchers studying the immune response to SARS-CoV-2, is where the repertoires were released. Samples came from the ongoing ImmuneRACE study (first 160 participants) plus 1,254 subjects from 6 global collaborators. Sample metadata almost always included a de-identified subject ID, COVID-19 status, age in years and sex. Where HLA class I and class II types were available, the types were taken from metadata supplied by the sample provider, not from assay-based typing. What the study reported, not specific to this receptor: The quantity of clinical and demographic metadata differed by source and by participant and was supplied without curation.

Concerning this clone: Its antigen has not been determined. The input lacks base qualities; no much larger clone sits a single base away.

The immunoSEQ Assay, a bias-controlled multiplex PCR, was used to amplify TCRbeta CDR3 regions from genomic DNA. The paper's processing steps were these. Within the assay, amplification of reference gene primers was used to estimate how many nucleated cells each sample contained. To quantify the absolute abundance of each unique TCRbeta CDR3 rearrangement, sequence reads were collapsed and filtered. For each sample, productive Simpson clonality was calculated as the square root of Simpson's diversity index across productive rearrangements. TCRdb stores this immuneACCESS table with in-frame sequences only. Part of the clones is absent; in the studies checked, under half of the shortfall reflects unresolved V genes, and no reason is known for the rest. Clone size and V and J calls were adopted from that table, with D and trimming inferred from the DNA. The sample data list some 110,000 clones, and over 65% of these were observed just once. 6.2% of the sample is taken by the ten largest.

V and J are truncated by 1 base and 3 bases respectively, leaving an intervening sequence of 12 bases. From a lookup of the germline V gene (reference sequence), CDR1 and CDR2 are SGHAT and FQDESV. Taken from cysteine to phenylalanine, the CDR3 has 15 residues. Only the CDR3 region is kept as DNA, spanning 45 bases read in frame from base 1. One collaborating source in Seattle enrolled patients while the patients were actively infected and followed the patients over time throughout the course of disease. Whole blood was collected in K2EDTA tubes by collaborating institutions according to the institutions' own protocols. Collaborator samples were shipped for TCRbeta analysis as frozen whole blood, isolated PBMCs, or DNA extracted from either sample type.

The chain joins TRBV11-1 to TRBJ1-1; the D gene is unclear. Sequenced: peripheral blood. This clonotype was obtained from a man aged 80 or over with COVID-19, enrolled during active disease. The CDR3 has the sequence CASSLGAVGYTEAFF. The DNA reads as follows: TGTGCCAGCAGCTTAGGGGCAGTTGGATACACTGAAGCTTTCTTT.